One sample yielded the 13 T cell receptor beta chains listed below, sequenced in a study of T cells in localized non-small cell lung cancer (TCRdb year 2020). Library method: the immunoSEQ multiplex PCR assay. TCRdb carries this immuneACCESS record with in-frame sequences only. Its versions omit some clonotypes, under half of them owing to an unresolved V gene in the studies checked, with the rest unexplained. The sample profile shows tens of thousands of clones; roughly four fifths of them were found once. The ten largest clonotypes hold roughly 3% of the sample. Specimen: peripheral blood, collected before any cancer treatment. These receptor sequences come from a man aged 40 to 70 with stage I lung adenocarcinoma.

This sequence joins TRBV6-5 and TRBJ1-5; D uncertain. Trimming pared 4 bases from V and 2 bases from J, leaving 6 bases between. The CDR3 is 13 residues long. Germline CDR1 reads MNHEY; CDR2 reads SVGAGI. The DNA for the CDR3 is TGTGCCAGCAGTTTGCGGGGCAATCAGCCCCAGCATTTT. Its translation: CASSLRGNQPQHF.

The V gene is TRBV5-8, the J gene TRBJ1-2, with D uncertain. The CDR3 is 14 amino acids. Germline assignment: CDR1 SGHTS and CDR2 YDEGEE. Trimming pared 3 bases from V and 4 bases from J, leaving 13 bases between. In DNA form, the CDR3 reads TGTGCCAGCAGCTCCCTCGGAGGGAGCTATGGCTACACCTTC. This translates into CASSSLGGSYGYTF.

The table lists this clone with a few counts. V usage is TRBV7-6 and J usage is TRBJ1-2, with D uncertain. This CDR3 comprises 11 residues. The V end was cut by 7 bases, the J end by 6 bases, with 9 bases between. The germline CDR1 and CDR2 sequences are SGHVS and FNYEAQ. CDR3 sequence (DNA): TGTGCCAGCACATATCAGGATGGCTACACCTTC. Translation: CASTYQDGYTF. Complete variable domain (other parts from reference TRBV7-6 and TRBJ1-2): GAGVSQSPRYKVTKRGQDVALRCDPISGHVSLYWYRQALGQGPEFLTYFNYEAQQDKSGLPNDRFSAERPEGSISTLTIQRTEQRDSAMYRCASTYQDGYTFGSGTRLTVV.

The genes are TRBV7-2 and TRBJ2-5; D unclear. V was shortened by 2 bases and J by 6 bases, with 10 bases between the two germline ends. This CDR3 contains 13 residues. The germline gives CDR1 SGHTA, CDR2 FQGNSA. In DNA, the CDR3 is TGTGCCAGCAGCTTATTATTAGAGAAGACCCAGTACTTC. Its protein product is CASSLLLEKTQYF.

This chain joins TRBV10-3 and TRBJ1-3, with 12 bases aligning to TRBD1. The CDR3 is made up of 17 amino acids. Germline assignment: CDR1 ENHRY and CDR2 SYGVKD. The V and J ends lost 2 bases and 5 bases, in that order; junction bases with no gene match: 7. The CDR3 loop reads CAISEGRDRGLRNTIYF. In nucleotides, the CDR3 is TGTGCCATCAGTGAGGGCCGGGACAGGGGGCTGAGAAACACCATATATTTT.

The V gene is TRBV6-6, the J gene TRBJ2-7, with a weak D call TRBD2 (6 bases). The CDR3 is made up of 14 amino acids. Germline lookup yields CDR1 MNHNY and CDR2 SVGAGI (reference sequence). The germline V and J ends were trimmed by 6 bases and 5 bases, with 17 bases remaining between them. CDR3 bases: TGTGCCAGCAGGTCTACCGGGACTGCCAACGAGCAGTACTTC. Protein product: CASRSTGTANEQYF.

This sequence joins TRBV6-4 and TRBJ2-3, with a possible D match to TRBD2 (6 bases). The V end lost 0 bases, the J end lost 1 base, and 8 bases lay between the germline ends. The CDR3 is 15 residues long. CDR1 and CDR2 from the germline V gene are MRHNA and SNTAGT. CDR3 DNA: TGTGCCAGCAGTGACTCGGGACTCCGCACAGATACGCAGTATTTT. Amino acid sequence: CASSDSGLRTDTQYF.

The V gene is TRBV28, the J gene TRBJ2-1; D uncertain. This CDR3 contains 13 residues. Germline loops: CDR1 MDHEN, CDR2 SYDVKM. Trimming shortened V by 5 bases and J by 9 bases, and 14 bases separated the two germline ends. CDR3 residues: CASSPHGVREQFF. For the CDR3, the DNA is TGTGCCAGCAGTCCCCATGGGGTCCGTGAGCAGTTCTTC.

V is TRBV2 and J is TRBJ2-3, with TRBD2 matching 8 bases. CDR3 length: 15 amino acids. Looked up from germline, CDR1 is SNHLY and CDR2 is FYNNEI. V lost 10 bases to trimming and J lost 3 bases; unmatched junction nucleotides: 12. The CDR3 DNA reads TGTGCCACCCAAAACGGGGGGGATGGAACAGATACGCAGTATTTT. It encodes CATQNGGDGTDTQYF.

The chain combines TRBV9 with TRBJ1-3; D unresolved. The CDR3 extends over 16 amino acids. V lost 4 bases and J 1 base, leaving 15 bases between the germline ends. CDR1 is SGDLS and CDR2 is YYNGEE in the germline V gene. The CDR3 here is CASSPRREASGNTIYF. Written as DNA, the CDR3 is TGTGCCAGCAGCCCCCGCCGGGAGGCTTCTGGAAACACCATATATTTT.

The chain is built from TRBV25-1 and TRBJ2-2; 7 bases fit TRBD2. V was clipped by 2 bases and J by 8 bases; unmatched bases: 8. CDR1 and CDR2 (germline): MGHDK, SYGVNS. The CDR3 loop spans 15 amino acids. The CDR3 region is CASSEGGRAWGELFF. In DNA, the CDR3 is TGTGCCAGCAGTGAAGGGGGGAGGGCCTGGGGGGAGCTGTTTTTT.

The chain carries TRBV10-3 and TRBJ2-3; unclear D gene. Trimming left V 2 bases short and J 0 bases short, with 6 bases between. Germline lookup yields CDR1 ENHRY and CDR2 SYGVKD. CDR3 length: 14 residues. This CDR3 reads CAISEGFSTDTQYF. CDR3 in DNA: TGTGCCATCAGTGAGGGATTTAGCACAGATACGCAGTATTTT.

DNA of the CDR3: TGTGCCAGTAGTGTGGGACAGGGGATATCCTACGAGCAGTACTTC. It translates to CASSVGQGISYEQYF. This sequence joins TRBV19 and TRBJ2-7; 10 bases line up with TRBD1. CDR3 length: 15 amino acids. Germline V gives CDR1 LNHDA, CDR2 SQIVND (reference sequence). J gave up 1 base and V 5 bases, and 5 bases lay outside the gene matches.